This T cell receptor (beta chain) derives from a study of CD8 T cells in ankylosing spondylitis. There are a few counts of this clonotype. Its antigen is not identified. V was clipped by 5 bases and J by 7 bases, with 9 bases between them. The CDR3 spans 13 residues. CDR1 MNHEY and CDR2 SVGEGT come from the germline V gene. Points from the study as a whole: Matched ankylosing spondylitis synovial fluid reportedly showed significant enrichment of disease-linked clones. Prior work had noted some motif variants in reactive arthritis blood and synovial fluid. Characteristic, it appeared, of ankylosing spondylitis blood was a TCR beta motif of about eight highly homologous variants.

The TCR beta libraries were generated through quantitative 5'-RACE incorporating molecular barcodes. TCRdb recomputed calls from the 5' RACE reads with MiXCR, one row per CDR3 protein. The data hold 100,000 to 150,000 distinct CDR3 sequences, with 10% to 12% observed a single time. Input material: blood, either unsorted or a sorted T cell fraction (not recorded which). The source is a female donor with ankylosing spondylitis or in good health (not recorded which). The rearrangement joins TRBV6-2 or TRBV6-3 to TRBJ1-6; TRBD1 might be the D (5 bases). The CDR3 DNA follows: TGTGCCAGCAGTGTGACAGAAAATTCACCCCTCCACTTT. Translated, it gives CASSVTENSPLHF.